The 10 T cell receptor beta chains reported below all come from one sample, sequenced in a study of cytomegalovirus exposure and HLA in healthy donors. The PCR ran on 60 Vbeta and 13 Jbeta primers. Data came from immunoSEQ multiplex PCR; TCRdb stores just in-frame clones and leaves some out. This sample has roughly 200,000 clones, with 65% to 90% found just once. What was sequenced was PBMCs. Receptors originate from a woman aged 30 to 39 in good health and CMV-seronegative.

The V call is TRBV4-2, the J call TRBJ1-3; 9 bases agree with TRBD1. Germline CDR1 reads LGHNA; CDR2 reads YNFKEQ. CDR3 length: 17 amino acids. V gave up 3 bases and J gave up 6 bases; unmatched junction bases: 12. The CDR3 bases are TGTGCCAGCAGCCAGCAACCGGGACAGGGATTCTCAAACACCATATATTTT. Amino acid sequence: CASSQQPGQGFSNTIYF.

The V and J genes are TRBV9 and TRBJ2-2; 8 bases agree with TRBD1. The germline V gene has CDR1 SGDLS and CDR2 YYNGEE. The CDR3 has 16 residues. Germline trimming cut 0 bases from V and 2 bases from J; bases unmatched to any gene: 3. The CDR3 DNA reads as TGTGCCAGCAGCGTAGGGCAGGGGGCTAACACCGGGGAGCTGTTTTTT. Protein product: CASSVGQGANTGELFF.

J is TRBJ2-7 and V is TRBV5-1; no definite D call. Trimming took 0 bases from V and 5 from J, leaving 15 bases between them. The CDR3 is 15 residues long. Germline V lookup: CDR1 SGHRS, CDR2 YFSETQ. This CDR3 is CASSLGIADTNEQYF. CDR3 in DNA: TGCGCCAGCAGCTTGGGAATCGCGGATACTAACGAGCAGTACTTC. Supplemented by reference TRBV5-1 and TRBJ2-7, the full variable domain reads KAGVTQTPRYLIKTRGQQVTLSCSPISGHRSVSWYQQTPGQGLQFLFEYFSETQRNKGNFPGRFSGRQFSNSRSEMNVSTLELGDSALYLCASSLGIADTNEQYFGPGTRLTVT.

The chain is built from TRBV10-2 and TRBJ1-5, with a possible D match to TRBD1 (5 bases). Per the germline V gene, CDR1 is WSHSY and CDR2 is SAAADI. Deletions cut 10 bases from V and 0 bases from J, with 22 bases between. CDR3 length: 17 residues. The chain's CDR3 is CATLDILKGYSNQPQHF. For the CDR3, the DNA is TGCGCCACCTTGGACATCCTAAAGGGATATAGCAATCAGCCCCAGCATTTT.

The V and J genes are TRBV7-2 and TRBJ2-1, with 12 bases aligning to TRBD2. The J segment lost 9 bases and the V segment lost 6 bases, leaving 9 bases of the junction unmatched. The CDR3 is 15 residues long. Germline V lookup: CDR1 SGHTA, CDR2 FQGNSA. The CDR3 nucleotides are TGTGCCAGCAGTAGGCTAGCGGGGGGGCATCGTGAGCAGTTCTTC. Protein sequence: CASSRLAGGHREQFF.

The rearrangement links TRBV19 to TRBJ2-1, with TRBD1 matching over 7 bases. The V and J ends lost 3 bases and 3 bases, in that order; junction bases with no gene match: 8. Germline CDR1 LNHDA, CDR2 SQIVND (reference sequence). CDR3 length equals 16 residues. Here the CDR3 DNA reads TGTGCCAGTAGTATGGGATGGGACAGCCTCTACAATGAGCAGTTCTTC. It is translated as CASSMGWDSLYNEQFF. The full variable domain, in which reference TRBV19 and TRBJ2-1 provide the parts outside the CDR3, is DGGITQSPKYLFRKEGQNVTLSCEQNLNHDAMYWYRQDPGQGLRLIYYSQIVNDFQKGDIAEGYSVSREKKESFPLTVTSAQKNPTAFYLCASSMGWDSLYNEQFFGPGTRLTVL.

The J gene is TRBJ1-2, the V gene TRBV28; TRBD1 aligns across 9 bases. The V gene end was trimmed by 0 bases and the J gene end by 4 bases; junction bases not matched to a gene: 0. Germline CDR1 and CDR2: MDHEN and SYDVKM. The CDR3 is made up of 14 amino acids. The CDR3 reads CASSLWGQGYGYTF. The CDR3 DNA reads TGTGCCAGCAGTTTATGGGGACAGGGCTATGGCTACACCTTC.

CDR3 DNA: TGTGCCAGCAAAGAGATGGTATCCGAGCAGTACTTC. It encodes CASKEMVSEQYF. The chain couples TRBV2 to TRBJ2-7; D ambiguous. The germline V gene encodes CDR1 SNHLY and CDR2 FYNNEI. CDR3 length: 12 amino acids. The V and J ends lost 7 bases and 6 bases respectively, with 13 bases between them. Supplemented by reference TRBV2 and TRBJ2-7, the full variable domain reads EPEVTQTPSHQVTQMGQEVILRCVPISNHLYFYWYRQILGQKVEFLVSFYNNEISEKSEIFDDQFSVERPDGSNFTLKIRSTKLEDSAMYFCASKEMVSEQYFGPGTRLTVT.

This clone has a single count. The chain recombines TRBV27 with TRBJ1-5; D may be TRBD1 (5 bases). In germline, CDR1 is MNHEY, CDR2 SMNVEV (reference sequence). Trimming shortened V by 7 bases and J by 8 bases, and 18 bases separated the two germline ends. The CDR3 has 14 residues. The CDR3 nucleotides read TGTGCCAGCATCCGGCGGGGGACCCTAGAGCCCCAGCATTTT. Amino acids: CASIRRGTLEPQHF.

The gene calls are TRBV2 and TRBJ2-1; weak D call: TRBD2 (6 bases). CDR1 is SNHLY, CDR2 FYNNEI, per germline. V lost 6 bases and J 3 bases, leaving 15 bases between the germline ends. This CDR3 contains 15 residues. As DNA, the CDR3 is TGTGCCAGCAGGACTTGGCGGGGAAGCTACAATGAGCAGTTCTTC. This gives the protein CASRTWRGSYNEQFF.